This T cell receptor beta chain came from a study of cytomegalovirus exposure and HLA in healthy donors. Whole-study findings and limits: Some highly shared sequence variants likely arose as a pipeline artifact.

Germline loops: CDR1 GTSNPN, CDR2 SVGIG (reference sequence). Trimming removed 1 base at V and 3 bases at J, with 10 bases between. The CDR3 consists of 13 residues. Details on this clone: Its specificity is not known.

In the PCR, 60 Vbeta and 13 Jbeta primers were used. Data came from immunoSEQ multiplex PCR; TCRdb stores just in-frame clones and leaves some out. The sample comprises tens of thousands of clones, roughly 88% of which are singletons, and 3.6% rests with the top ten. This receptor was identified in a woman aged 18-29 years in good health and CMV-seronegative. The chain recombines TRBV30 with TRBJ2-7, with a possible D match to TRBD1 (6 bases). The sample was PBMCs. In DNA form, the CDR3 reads TGTGCCTGGAGTGGTGGCAGGGGCTACGAGCAGTACTTC. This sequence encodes CAWSGGRGYEQYF.